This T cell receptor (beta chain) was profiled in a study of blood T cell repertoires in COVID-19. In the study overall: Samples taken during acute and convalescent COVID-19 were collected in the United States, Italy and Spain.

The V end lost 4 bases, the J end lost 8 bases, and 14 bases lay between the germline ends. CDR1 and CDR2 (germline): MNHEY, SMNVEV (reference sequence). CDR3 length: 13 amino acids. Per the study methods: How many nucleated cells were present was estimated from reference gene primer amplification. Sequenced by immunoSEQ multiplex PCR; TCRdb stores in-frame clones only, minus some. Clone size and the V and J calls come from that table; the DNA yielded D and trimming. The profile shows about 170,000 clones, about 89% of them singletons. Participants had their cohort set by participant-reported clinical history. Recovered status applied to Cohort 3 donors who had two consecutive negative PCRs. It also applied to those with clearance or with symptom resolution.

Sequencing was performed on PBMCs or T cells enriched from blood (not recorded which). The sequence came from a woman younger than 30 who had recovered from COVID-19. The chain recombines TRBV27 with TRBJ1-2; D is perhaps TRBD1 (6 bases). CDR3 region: CASSYSRGGGYTF. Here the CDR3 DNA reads TGTGCCAGCAGTTACAGCAGGGGCGGAGGCTACACCTTC.